Presented here are 22 T cell receptor beta chains from one specimen sequenced in a study of blood T cell repertoires in COVID-19. The assay was immunoSEQ multiplex PCR, and TCRdb's table has in-frame clones only and misses some. Of about 12,000 clones in the sample, 85% to 90% are singletons; the top ten hold around 5.6%. Specimen: peripheral blood. The receptors were sampled from a human donor in a cohort sampled during active COVID-19.

CDR3 sequence: CASSQPRLVFDEQYF. CDR3 DNA: TGCGCCAGCAGTCAGCCTCGACTAGTTTTCGACGAGCAGTACTTC. This chain links TRBV23-1 with TRBJ2-7, with D possibly being TRBD2 (6 bases). TRBV23-1 is filed as an ORF, its function uncertain. The CDR3 spans 15 residues. The V and J ends lost 3 bases and 5 bases respectively, with 17 bases between them.

J is TRBJ1-2 and V is TRBV5-4, with 7 positions matching TRBD1. With 2 bases clipped from V and 14 bases from J, the junction kept 9 bases outside the gene matches. Germline CDR1 SGHNT, CDR2 YYREEE (reference sequence). The CDR3 loop spans 12 amino acids. The CDR3 region is CASSFSAGGKTF. The CDR3 DNA sequence: TGTGCCAGCAGCTTTTCGGCAGGGGGTAAGACCTTC.

The rearrangement joins TRBV19 to TRBJ2-6, with TRBD1 as a possible D gene (5 bases). The CDR3 is made up of 15 amino acids. Germline values: CDR1 LNHDA, CDR2 SQIVND (reference sequence). Trimming stripped 1 base from V and 2 bases from J, with 6 bases between. CDR3 nucleotides: TGTGCCAGTAGTATAGCAGGGACTGGGGCCAACGTCCTGACTTTC. The encoded protein is CASSIAGTGANVLTF.

The chain couples TRBV30 to TRBJ1-5; no reliable D call. V gave up 3 bases and J gave up 2 bases, with 11 bases separating them. The CDR3 loop spans 14 amino acids. The germline CDR1 and CDR2 sequences are GTSNPN and SVGIG (reference sequence). The CDR3 coding sequence is TGTGCCTGGAGGCCGAGGATGGGCAATCAGCCCCAGCATTTT. The encoded protein is CAWRPRMGNQPQHF.

CDR3 loop: CASSLAGSYEQYF. The CDR3 DNA reads TGTGCCAGCAGCCTAGCGGGATCCTACGAGCAGTACTTC. This chain uses TRBV5-4 with TRBJ2-7; TRBD2 aligns across 9 bases. The germline V gene encodes CDR1 SGHNT and CDR2 YYREEE (reference sequence). The CDR3 is 13 amino acids. V lost 4 bases, J lost 1 base, and 0 bases stayed unmatched.

This clone was recorded a few times. V and J are TRBV11-2 and TRBJ2-5; 8 bases fit TRBD2. V lost 0 bases, J lost 4 bases, and 4 bases stayed unmatched. Looked up from germline, CDR1 is SGHAT and CDR2 is FQNNGV. The CDR3 loop spans 15 amino acids. DNA of the CDR3: TGTGCCAGCAGCTTAGATGGCCTAGCGGGAGAGACCCAGTACTTC. It yields the protein CASSLDGLAGETQYF.

The chain has TRBV9 and TRBJ2-3; 9 bases map to TRBD2. CDR3 length equals 16 residues. V trimming: 2 bases; J trimming: 1 base; junction bases outside the gene matches: 5. CDR1 and CDR2 (germline): SGDLS, YYNGEE. CDR3 nucleotides: TGTGCCAGCAGCGTTCTGTCTAGCGGGGGCACAGATACGCAGTATTTT. It specifies CASSVLSSGGTDTQYF.

The rearrangement uses TRBV27 and TRBJ1-4; 9 nucleotides match TRBD1. Unmatched junction bases numbered 3, after V lost 4 bases and J lost 6 bases. This CDR3 has 14 residues. Germline CDR1 reads MNHEY; CDR2 reads SMNVEV (reference sequence). CDR3 in amino acids: CASSSTGGDEKLFF. Written as DNA, the CDR3 is TGTGCCAGCAGTTCGACAGGGGGAGATGAAAAACTGTTTTTT.

This chain uses TRBV6-6 with TRBJ1-6; D not resolved. This CDR3 contains 15 residues. Germline lookup yields CDR1 MNHNY and CDR2 SVGAGI (reference sequence). The V and J ends lost 6 bases and 5 bases respectively, with 14 bases between them. The CDR3 loop reads CASRNGLFNNSPLHF. In DNA form, the CDR3 reads TGTGCCAGCAGAAACGGACTGTTCAATAATTCACCCCTCCACTTT.

The chain joins TRBV4-2 to TRBJ1-4; TRBD1 matches at 10 bases. Germline V gene lookup returns CDR1 LGHNA and CDR2 YNFKEQ. J lost 5 bases, V lost 0 bases, and 3 bases had no gene match. The CDR3 loop spans 16 amino acids. The CDR3 sequence is CASSQERTGGNEKLFF. CDR3 bases: TGTGCCAGCAGCCAAGAAAGGACAGGGGGGAATGAAAAACTGTTTTTT.

The rearrangement joins TRBV5-1 to TRBJ2-3; tentatively, D is TRBD2 (6 bases). The CDR3 covers 18 residues. The V gene lost 0 bases and the J gene lost 0 bases, with 17 bases spanning the gap. Germline lookup yields CDR1 SGHRS and CDR2 YFSETQ. The CDR3 DNA reads TGCGCCAGCAGCTTGGCCAAGGGGTCGGGGGATAGCACAGATACGCAGTATTTT. This sequence encodes CASSLAKGSGDSTDTQYF.

This chain uses TRBV15 with TRBJ2-1; the match to TRBD2 covers 7 bases. The ends lost 3 bases at V and 2 bases at J; junction bases unmatched: 1. The length of the CDR3 is 14 residues. Germline loops: CDR1 LNHNV, CDR2 YYDKDF (reference sequence). In DNA form, the CDR3 reads TGTGCCACCAGCAGGGGGAGGGCCTACAATGAGCAGTTCTTC. It specifies CATSRGRAYNEQFF.

This chain links TRBV23-1 with TRBJ1-5; possible D gene TRBD1, 5 bases. TRBV23-1 belongs to the ORF category, with a function that is uncertain. Between the trimmed V and J ends, which lost 2 bases and 0 bases, there was a span of 17 bases. This CDR3 is 18 amino acids long. The CDR3 protein is CASSQRRGGKYSNQPQHF. CDR3 DNA sequence: TGCGCCAGCAGTCAAAGGAGGGGAGGGAAATATAGCAATCAGCCCCAGCATTTT.

V gene TRBV4-1 combines with J gene TRBJ2-7; D might be TRBD1 (6 bases). This CDR3 is 14 amino acids long. Between the trimmed V and J ends, which lost 3 bases and 2 bases, there was a span of 11 bases. Germline V gene sequence: CDR1 MGHRA, CDR2 YSYEKL. In DNA form, the CDR3 reads TGCGCCAGCAGCCAGCGGACAGTAGCCTACGAGCAGTACTTC. Its translation: CASSQRTVAYEQYF.

V usage is TRBV9 and J usage is TRBJ2-3, with 9 bases that match TRBD1. The CDR3 is made up of 14 amino acids. The V gene's germline CDR1 is SGDLS and CDR2 YYNGEE. V dropped 4 bases and J dropped 6; count of bases not matched to a gene: 6. The CDR3 here is CASSIGQGRDTQYF. For the CDR3, the DNA is TGTGCCAGCAGCATCGGACAGGGGCGGGATACGCAGTATTTT.

This clone was observed a handful of times. J is TRBJ2-3 and V is TRBV30; the D gene is possibly TRBD1 (5 bases). The CDR3 has 15 amino acids. Germline values: CDR1 GTSNPN, CDR2 SVGIG (reference sequence). V lost 5 bases and J lost 4, with 19 bases in between. CDR3: CAWSTKGQGSDTQYF. The DNA of the CDR3 is TGTGCCTGGTCTACAAAGGGTCAGGGATCAGATACGCAGTATTTT.

This chain joins TRBV6-4 and TRBJ1-1, with 7 bases that match TRBD1. V gave up 4 bases and J gave up 3 bases; unmatched junction bases: 8. Germline values: CDR1 MRHNA, CDR2 SNTAGT. The CDR3 is made up of 15 amino acids. CDR3 bases: TGTGCCAGCAGTGCAGGGGGACTGGGGCACACTGAAGCTTTCTTT. This codes for CASSAGGLGHTEAFF.

This chain uses TRBV30 with TRBJ1-3, with D possibly matching TRBD1 (6 bases). Between the trimmed V and J ends, which lost 2 bases and 4 bases, there was a span of 15 bases. This CDR3 has 15 amino acids. Germline V gives CDR1 GTSNPN, CDR2 SVGIG (reference sequence). The CDR3 bases are TGTGCCTGGAGTATGTCAGGGGCTCAGGGAAACACCATATATTTT. It codes for CAWSMSGAQGNTIYF.

This clone showed up just a few times. The rearrangement uses TRBV19 and TRBJ2-3; possibly TRBD2 for D (6 bases). Trimming removed 7 bases from V and 2 bases from J, with 19 bases in between. The CDR3 length is 16 residues. Germline CDR1 is LNHDA and CDR2 is SQIVND (reference sequence). This chain's CDR3 is CASKVGAGGATDTQYF. The CDR3 DNA sequence: TGTGCCAGTAAGGTGGGAGCCGGAGGGGCCACAGATACGCAGTATTTT.

The chain employs TRBV3-1 (or the pseudogene TRBV3-2) and TRBJ2-5; 9 bases are a match to TRBD1. The CDR3 has 16 amino acids. Germline values: CDR1 LGHDT, CDR2 YNNKEL (reference sequence). The ends lost 1 base at V and 7 bases at J; junction bases unmatched: 10. The DNA for the CDR3 is TGTGCCAGCAGCCAAGGGGGACAGGGTCGGGTGGCGACCCAGTACTTC. This translates into CASSQGGQGRVATQYF.

This chain uses TRBV5-1 with TRBJ2-2, with a possible D match to TRBD1 (6 bases). The length of the CDR3 is 17 residues. With 0 bases removed from V and 7 bases from J, the gap between germline ends came to 19 bases. Per the germline V gene, CDR1 is SGHRS and CDR2 is YFSETQ. CDR3 sequence reads: CASSLAWTVAEGGELFF. CDR3 nucleotide sequence: TGCGCCAGCAGCTTGGCATGGACAGTCGCTGAGGGCGGGGAGCTGTTTTTT.

J is TRBJ2-1 and V is TRBV19, with 8 bases fitting TRBD1. CDR1 LNHDA and CDR2 SQIVND come from the germline V gene (reference sequence). V dropped 5 bases and J dropped 9; count of bases not matched to a gene: 12. The CDR3 spans 15 residues. CDR3 DNA: TGTGCCAGTAGTCCCCGGACAGGGAGGCGTGGTGAGCAGTTCTTC. Translation gives CASSPRTGRRGEQFF. The full variable domain, in which reference TRBV19 and TRBJ2-1 provide the parts outside the CDR3, is DGGITQSPKYLFRKEGQNVTLSCEQNLNHDAMYWYRQDPGQGLRLIYYSQIVNDFQKGDIAEGYSVSREKKESFPLTVTSAQKNPTAFYLCASSPRTGRRGEQFFGPGTRLTVL.